This TCR beta chain was captured by sequencing in a study of control samples from healthy donors and cancer patients. The CDR3 spans 16 residues. CDR1 is LNHDA and CDR2 is SQIVND in the germline V gene (reference sequence). Unmatched junction bases numbered 13, after V lost 5 bases and J lost 6 bases. Using immunoSEQ multiplex PCR, the repertoire was profiled, and TCRdb retains in-frame clones only, with some absent. The repertoire holds approximately 84,000 clones, with 91% as singletons. This TCR was recovered from a young man in good health. The rearrangement links TRBV19 to TRBJ2-5; 9 bases are a match to TRBD2. Sequencing was performed on blood. CDR3 sequence reads: CASSPSGSGRTKTQYF. The CDR3, as DNA: TGTGCCAGTAGTCCCTCGGGGAGCGGGAGGACGAAGACCCAGTACTTC.